One sample yielded the 20 T cell receptor beta chains listed below, sequenced in a study of blood T cell repertoires in COVID-19. Assay used: immunoSEQ multiplex PCR; TCRdb lists only in-frame clones, some missing. This table holds about 270,000 clones, approximately 86% found once. Material for sequencing was peripheral blood. The origin of the receptors is a man aged 40-50 years who had recovered from COVID-19.

The rearrangement links TRBV9 to TRBJ1-2, with D perhaps TRBD1 (6 bases). In germline, CDR1 is SGDLS, CDR2 YYNGEE. With 4 bases removed from V and 6 bases from J, the gap between germline ends came to 13 bases. This CDR3 is built from 13 residues. The CDR3 DNA follows: TGTGCCAGCAGCTCATACAGGGACAATGGCTACACCTTC. It translates to CASSSYRDNGYTF.

The chain couples TRBV28 to TRBJ2-7; D is unresolved. From germline, CDR1 is MDHEN and CDR2 SYDVKM. V shed 3 bases and J shed 5 bases, with 5 bases lying between them. This CDR3 region has 11 residues. In nucleotides, the CDR3 is TGTGCCAGCAGTTTCTTCCACGAGCAGTACTTC. Protein product: CASSFFHEQYF.

J is TRBJ2-3 and V is TRBV10-1, with 7 bases aligning to TRBD2. This CDR3 contains 13 residues. Germline V gene lookup returns CDR1 WNHNN and CDR2 SYGVQD (reference sequence). The V segment lost 7 bases and the J segment 1 base; nucleotides outside the gene matches: 2. CDR3 DNA: TGCGCCAGCATAGCGGGTGGCACAGATACGCAGTATTTT. Translated: CASIAGGTDTQYF.

The chain recombines TRBV5-1 with TRBJ2-3, with 7 nucleotides matching TRBD2. Trimming at V came to 7 bases and at J to 2 bases, leaving 16 bases not matched to a gene. Germline V gene sequence: CDR1 SGHRS, CDR2 YFSETQ. The CDR3 loop spans 17 amino acids. CDR3 loop: CASGGEGAGRPTDTQYF. CDR3 nucleotides: TGCGCCAGCGGGGGGGAAGGAGCGGGTAGACCCACAGATACGCAGTATTTT.

About this clone itself: The junction departs from germline at one end; a sequencing error may be responsible. The chain links TRBV25-1 to TRBJ1-2; 8 nucleotides align to TRBD1. The CDR3 is 12 residues long. Germline V lookup: CDR1 MGHDK, CDR2 SYGVNS. The CDR3 DNA sequence: TGTGCCAGCAGTGACCTGACAGGGGCTCGTCACTTC. Its translation is CASSDLTGARHF.

The chain is built from TRBV18 and TRBJ1-2, with a possible D match to TRBD1 (5 bases). The germline V gene has CDR1 KGHSH and CDR2 LQKENI. The CDR3 consists of 12 residues. V gave up 1 base and J gave up 8 bases, with 8 bases separating them. The CDR3, as DNA: TGTGCCAGCTCACCACGGGGGGACGGCTACACCTTC. Translated, it gives CASSPRGDGYTF.

This sequence joins TRBV7-2 and TRBJ2-1, with 10 positions matching TRBD2. V lost 5 bases to trimming and J lost 6 bases; unmatched junction nucleotides: 4. The CDR3 is 14 amino acids. Germline V gives CDR1 SGHTA, CDR2 FQGNSA. DNA of the CDR3: TGTGCCAGCAGCCCCATAGCGGGAGGCAATGAGCAGTTCTTC. Its protein is CASSPIAGGNEQFF.

This clone was found once. This chain links TRBV2 with TRBJ2-5, with D uncertain. This CDR3 has 11 residues. The germline V and J ends were trimmed by 8 bases and 3 bases, with 7 bases remaining between them. Germline V gene lookup returns CDR1 SNHLY and CDR2 FYNNEI. The CDR3 coding sequence is TGTGCCAGCGACGCGGAAGAGACCCAGTACTTC. Protein sequence: CASDAEETQYF.

The chain is built from TRBV7-2 and TRBJ2-5; D might be TRBD1 (7 bases). Germline CDR1 SGHTA, CDR2 FQGNSA. Trimming cost V 6 bases and J 4 bases, with 21 bases left between them. This CDR3 contains 16 residues. The CDR3 loop is CASSLRTGAGGETQYF. The CDR3 DNA is TGTGCCAGCAGTTTACGAACAGGGGCCGGGGGAGAGACCCAGTACTTC. The full variable domain, in which reference TRBV7-2 and TRBJ2-5 provide the parts outside the CDR3, is GAGVSQSPSNKVTEKGKDVELRCDPISGHTALYWYRQSLGQGLEFLIYFQGNSAPDKSGLPSDRFSAERTGGSVSTLTIQRTQQEDSAVYLCASSLRTGAGGETQYFGPGTRLLVL.

V gene TRBV7-3 combines with J gene TRBJ2-3; 11 nucleotides line up with TRBD2. The CDR3 contains 16 residues. Germline V CDR1 and CDR2: SGHTA, FQGTGA. V was clipped by 5 bases and J by 0 bases; unmatched bases: 4. The CDR3 sequence is CASSPLAGGSTDTQYF. The DNA for the CDR3 is TGTGCCAGCAGCCCGTTAGCGGGAGGGAGCACAGATACGCAGTATTTT.

Here the CDR3 DNA reads TGTGCCAGCGTCGGGACAGAGAATCAGCCCCAGCATTTT. Amino acid sequence: CASVGTENQPQHF. This chain connects TRBV2 to TRBJ1-5; 7 bases fit TRBD1. V shed 8 bases and J 4 bases; nucleotides not matched to a gene: 5. Germline CDR1 SNHLY, CDR2 FYNNEI. The CDR3 runs to 13 residues.

The V call is TRBV13, the J call TRBJ2-1; 9 bases agree with TRBD2. Germline-derived CDR1 and CDR2 are PRHDT and FYEKMQ (reference sequence). Trimming at V came to 4 bases and at J to 3 bases, leaving 7 bases not matched to a gene. CDR3 length: 16 amino acids. Written as DNA, the CDR3 is TGTGCCAGCAGCTCCCCAGCGGGAGGAGGCTACAATGAGCAGTTCTTC. Its protein product is CASSSPAGGGYNEQFF. The entire variable domain, with the rest obtained from reference TRBV13 and TRBJ2-1, is as follows: AAGVIQSPRHLIKEKRETATLKCYPIPRHDTVYWYQQGPGQDPQFLISFYEKMQSDKGSIPDRFSAQQFSDYHSELNMSSLELGDSALYFCASSSPAGGGYNEQFFGPGTRLTVL.

The chain is built from TRBV5-6 and TRBJ2-7; perhaps TRBD2 as D (5 bases). CDR3 length equals 14 residues. Germline V gives CDR1 SGHDT, CDR2 YYEEEE. Between the trimmed V and J ends, which lost 6 bases and 3 bases, there was a span of 16 bases. CDR3 DNA sequence: TGTGCCAGCATCCAGGCCGGGATGAACTACGAGCAGTACTTC. Encoded protein: CASIQAGMNYEQYF.

The genes are TRBV9 and TRBJ2-3; D perhaps matches TRBD2 (5 bases). The CDR3 is 14 residues long. Germline values: CDR1 SGDLS, CDR2 YYNGEE. Trimming took 4 bases from V and 5 from J, leaving 14 bases between them. The CDR3 sequence: CASSLHWERDTQYF. The CDR3, as DNA: TGTGCCAGCAGCCTCCATTGGGAGAGAGATACGCAGTATTTT.

A few counts support this clone. This chain joins TRBV29-1 and TRBJ2-2, with 11 bases aligning to TRBD1. The ends lost 7 bases at V and 5 bases at J; junction bases unmatched: 3. Germline V gene lookup returns CDR1 SQVTM and CDR2 ANQGSEA. This CDR3 has 13 amino acids. CDR3 residues: CSARDRGTGELFF. CDR3 in DNA: TGCAGCGCCCGGGACAGGGGGACCGGGGAGCTGTTTTTT.

This chain joins TRBV19 and TRBJ1-1; no firm D call. V was cut by 4 bases and J by 1 base, with 10 bases left in between. CDR1 and CDR2 from the germline V gene are LNHDA and SQIVND (reference sequence). This CDR3 spans 14 amino acids. CDR3 sequence: CASSTKSKNTEAFF. DNA of the CDR3: TGTGCCAGTAGTACTAAATCCAAGAACACTGAAGCTTTCTTT.

This chain joins TRBV6-5 and TRBJ2-1; D ambiguous. Trimming pared 11 bases from V and 0 bases from J, leaving 11 bases between. Per germline, CDR1 MNHEY and CDR2 SVGAGI. The CDR3 is made up of 13 amino acids. CDR3 DNA sequence: TGTGCCTCCGAACCGGGCTCCTACAATGAGCAGTTCTTC. It translates to CASEPGSYNEQFF.

V gene TRBV9 combines with J gene TRBJ2-3, with 10 nucleotides matching TRBD2. Losses at the gene ends were 3 bases for V and 1 base for J; bases not matched to a gene: 8. The CDR3 is made up of 17 amino acids. In germline, CDR1 is SGDLS, CDR2 YYNGEE. CDR3 nucleotide sequence: TGTGCCAGCAGCGGTGGGCTAGCGGGAGAGCGCACAGATACGCAGTATTTT. It translates to CASSGGLAGERTDTQYF.

The chain has TRBV15 and TRBJ2-2; 9 bases match TRBD1. CDR3 length: 16 amino acids. CDR1 and CDR2 from the germline V gene are LNHNV and YYDKDF (reference sequence). V dropped 3 bases and J dropped 6; count of bases not matched to a gene: 8. The CDR3 DNA reads TGTGCCACCAGCAGGGCCGGGACAGGGCCGGCCGGGGAGCTGTTTTTT. As protein: CATSRAGTGPAGELFF. Variable domain in full (rest from reference TRBV15 and TRBJ2-2): DAMVIQNPRYQVTQFGKPVTLSCSQTLNHNVMYWYQQKSSQAPKLLFHYYDKDFNNEADTPDNFQSRRPNTSFCFLDIRSPGLGDTAMYLCATSRAGTGPAGELFFGEGSRLTVL.

Details on this clone: This sample also contains other DNA sequences that code for the same CDR3. The chain is built from TRBV12-3 or TRBV12-4 and TRBJ1-2; 7 positions agree with TRBD1. J gave up 8 bases and V 6 bases, and 3 bases lay outside the gene matches. The CDR3 runs to 11 residues. CDR3 in amino acids: CASRTGRGYTF. CDR3 nucleotides: TGTGCCAGCAGGACAGGGAGAGGCTACACCTTC.